These 9 T cell receptor beta chains were sequenced from one sample in a study of sequential checkpoint blockade in melanoma (dated by TCRdb to about 2019). The library relied on the immunoSEQ multiplex PCR assay. TCRdb stores this immuneACCESS table with in-frame sequences only. Part of the clones is absent; in the studies checked, under half of the shortfall reflects unresolved V genes, and no reason is known for the rest. The sample yields 15,000 to 20,000 clones; less than 75% were counted once. About an eighth of the sample lies in the top ten. The treatment or condition label corresponds to: randomized to nivolumab then ipilimumab (arm A) or the reverse (arm B). Sequences were derived from CD8+ T cells sorted from blood (inferred from file names), sampled from a patient given nivolumab and ipilimumab in sequence. All receptors derive from a human donor with melanoma.

The gene calls are TRBV6-4 and TRBJ2-1, with D perhaps TRBD1 (5 bases). CDR3 length equals 13 residues. The ends were cut back, 0 bases at V and 5 bases at J, with 5 bases in the middle. Germline V gene data show CDR1 as MRHNA and CDR2 as SNTAGT. CDR3 in DNA: TGTGCCAGCAGTGACTCGGACAACAATGAGCAGTTCTTC. It translates to CASSDSDNNEQFF.

The sample holds a few counts of this clone. The CDR3 spells CASSQERQKLYEQYF. For the CDR3, the DNA is TGCGCCAGCAGCCAAGAGAGGCAGAAGCTCTACGAGCAGTACTTC. The gene calls are TRBV4-3 and TRBJ2-7; no definite D call. Per the germline V gene, CDR1 is LGHNA and CDR2 is YSLEER. This CDR3 contains 15 residues. V lost 0 bases and J lost 3, with 12 bases in between.

By share of the sample, this clone is medium-sized. This chain connects TRBV19 to TRBJ1-1; no firm D call. The V gene lost 6 bases and the J gene lost 8 bases, with 13 bases spanning the gap. Germline V gene data show CDR1 as LNHDA and CDR2 as SQIVND (reference sequence). The CDR3 has 12 amino acids. The CDR3 region is CASSRWQSEAFF. The CDR3 DNA reads TGTGCCAGTAGCAGGTGGCAGTCCGAAGCTTTCTTT.

The chain links TRBV10-3 to TRBJ2-5; 10 positions agree with TRBD1. The DNA matches TRBJ2-7 better at its end, which makes the J call doubtful. The CDR3 spans 14 residues. CDR1 is ENHRY, CDR2 SYGVKD, per germline. CDR3 sequence: CAISEGQGAYEQYF. DNA for the CDR3: TGTGCCATCAGTGAGGGACAGGGGGCCTACGAGCAGTACTTC.

This clone counts as medium-sized. The genes are TRBV19 and TRBJ1-3, with D possibly TRBD1 on 6 matching bases. The CDR3 length is 15 residues. Per the germline V gene, CDR1 is LNHDA and CDR2 is SQIVND (reference sequence). V shed 5 bases and J shed 1 base, with 12 bases lying between them. CDR3 residues: CASSFGTSSGNTIYF. The CDR3 region has the DNA TGTGCCAGTAGTTTCGGGACATCTTCTGGAAACACCATATATTTT.

This rearrangement joins TRBV13 to TRBJ1-3, with D unresolved. The V end lost 0 bases, the J end lost 0 bases, and 9 bases lay between the germline ends. This CDR3 is 16 amino acids long. Germline CDR1 is PRHDT and CDR2 is FYEKMQ (reference sequence). As DNA, the CDR3 is TGTGCCAGCAGCTTAGGGCCCGACTACTCTGGAAACACCATATATTTT. Protein: CASSLGPDYSGNTIYF.

This chain joins TRBV21-1 and TRBJ2-1; TRBD1 reflects the table's D call only, with no check against the DNA. TRBV21-1 is a recognized pseudogene. CDR3 length equals 15 residues. In DNA form, the CDR3 reads TGTGCCACCCGAAGGGGGCGCAGCTCCTACAATGAGCAGTTCTTC. Amino acid sequence: CATRRGRSSYNEQFF.

The genes are TRBV4-1 and TRBJ2-5; 7 bases are shared with TRBD1. This CDR3 is 15 amino acids long. In germline, CDR1 is MGHRA, CDR2 YSYEKL. The J segment lost 4 bases and the V segment lost 1 base, leaving 6 bases of the junction unmatched. CDR3 amino acids: CASSQVLDRVETQYF. Written as DNA, the CDR3 is TGCGCCAGCAGCCAAGTCCTCGACAGGGTAGAGACCCAGTACTTC.

V is TRBV25-1 and J is TRBJ2-7, with D unresolved. The CDR3 extends over 12 amino acids. Trimming removed 2 bases at V and 13 bases at J, with 15 bases between. Per the germline V gene, CDR1 is MGHDK and CDR2 is SYGVNS. CDR3 DNA sequence: TGTGCCAGCAGTGAAAGGCGGCAGAGTTTTTACTTC. Protein sequence: CASSERRQSFYF.